This TCR beta chain comes out of a study of T cells after yellow fever vaccination. Whole-study findings and limits: Booster sampling recovered most clones from primary vaccination (around 97% CD4, around 88% CD8).

TCRdb itself ran the 5' RACE reads through MiXCR, one entry per CDR3 protein. This table holds hundreds of thousands of distinct CDR3 sequences, roughly an eighth found once. The CDR3 consists of 13 residues. Germline-derived CDR1 and CDR2 are ENHRY and SYGVKD. Trimming removed 11 bases from V and 3 bases from J, with 17 bases in between. This clonotype was seen many times. The target antigen is unknown. The material sequenced was PBMCs, taken on the day of the yellow fever booster vaccination. The chain joins TRBV10-3 to TRBJ2-7, with D tentatively TRBD1 (6 bases). The receptor was isolated from a man aged 30-40 years who received the YFV17D yellow fever vaccine. The CDR3 nucleotides read TGTGCCGCTGCCCCGGCACAGGGCTACGAGCAGTACTTC. Protein sequence: CAAAPAQGYEQYF.